Listed here are 5 T cell receptor beta chains from one sample, sequenced in a study of T cells expressing NK-cell markers. TCRdb reworked the 5' RACE reads into one entry per CDR3 protein, no DNA. The specimen's table records roughly 150,000 distinct CDR3 sequences. What was sequenced was blood T cells: a sorted CD56 or NKG2C T cell subset, CD4+ or CD8+ T cells, or bulk PBMC T cells (not recorded which). The receptor set was obtained from a woman aged 18 to 75 in good health.

The chain couples TRBV10-3 to TRBJ2-2; checking the TCRdb D call of TRBD2 is not possible without DNA. The germline CDR1 and CDR2 sequences are ENHRY and SYGVKD. The CDR3 is 15 amino acids. The CDR3 sequence: CAISDEGRNTGELFF.

The V call is TRBV7-7, the J call TRBJ2-3; the D call from TCRdb, TRBD2, cannot be confirmed without DNA. This CDR3 region has 16 residues. Per germline, CDR1 SSHAT and CDR2 FNYEAQ (reference sequence). The CDR3 region is CASSLNRGGPGYTQYF.

The rearrangement joins TRBV18 to TRBJ1-2; TCRdb proposes TRBD1, but this gene call is untestable without DNA. Looked up from germline, CDR1 is KGHSH and CDR2 is LQKENI. The CDR3 has 13 residues. The CDR3 sequence: CASSPPPTGGYTF.

The rearrangement uses TRBV4-1 and TRBJ2-3. Germline V gene lookup returns CDR1 MGHRA and CDR2 YSYEKL. The CDR3 covers 15 residues. CDR3 protein: CASSQDLGVVDTQYF.

This chain uses TRBV5-1 with TRBJ2-2; the D call of TRBD2 rests on TCRdb alone, since no DNA is present to check it. The CDR3 consists of 17 residues. CDR1 is SGHRS and CDR2 is YFSETQ in the germline V gene. The CDR3 reads CASSLVLGGTNTGELFF.